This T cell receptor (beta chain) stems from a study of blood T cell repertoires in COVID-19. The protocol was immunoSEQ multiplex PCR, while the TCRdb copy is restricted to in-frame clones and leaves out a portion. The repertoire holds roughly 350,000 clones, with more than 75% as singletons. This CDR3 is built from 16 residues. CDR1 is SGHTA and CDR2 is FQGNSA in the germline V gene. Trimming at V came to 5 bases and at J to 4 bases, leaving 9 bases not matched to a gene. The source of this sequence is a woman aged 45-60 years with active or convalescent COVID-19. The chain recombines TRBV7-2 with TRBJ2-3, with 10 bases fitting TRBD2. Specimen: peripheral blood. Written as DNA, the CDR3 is TGTGCCAGCAGCCAGATACTAGCGGGACGCGCAGATACGCAGTATTTT. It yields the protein CASSQILAGRADTQYF.